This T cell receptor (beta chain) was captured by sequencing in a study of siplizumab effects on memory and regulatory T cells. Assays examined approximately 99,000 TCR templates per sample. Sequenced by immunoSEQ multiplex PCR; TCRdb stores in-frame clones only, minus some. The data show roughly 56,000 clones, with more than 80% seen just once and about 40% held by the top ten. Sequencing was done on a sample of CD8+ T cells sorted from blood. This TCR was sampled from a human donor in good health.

Written as DNA, the CDR3 is TGTGCCTACGAACCCGGGACAGGGAGGGAAAAACTGTTTTTT. This translates into CAYEPGTGREKLFF. The rearrangement joins TRBV30 to TRBJ1-4; TRBD1 matches 9 bases. The CDR3 extends over 14 amino acids. V lost 7 bases, J lost 8 bases, and 11 bases stayed unmatched. The germline gives CDR1 GTSNPN, CDR2 SVGIG (reference sequence).